The clone carrying this T cell receptor (beta chain) was seen a handful of times. As the library was built, unique molecular identifiers were attached to individual cDNA molecules. One entry per CDR3 protein results from TCRdb running MiXCR on the RACE reads. In the table there are some 40,000 distinct CDR3 sequences, about 3.7% of which are singletons. The germline V gene encodes CDR1 DFQATT and CDR2 SNEGSKA (reference sequence). The germline V and J ends were trimmed by 6 bases and 5 bases, with 18 bases remaining between them. The CDR3 covers 14 residues. Documented time point: healthy volunteer bleed at 6 weeks. Whole blood, unfractionated, served as the material for total RNA extraction. This record comes from a study of human T cells and chemical hapten exposure.

The V and J genes are TRBV20-1 and TRBJ2-3; a possible D gene is TRBD2 (5 bases). The specimen sequenced was whole blood. This TCR came from a human donor in good health. Some clones in this sample may be carry-over from other donors' samples. CDR3 sequence reads: CSAELILARDTQYF. As DNA, the CDR3 is TGCAGTGCCGAATTAATCTTAGCGCGAGATACGCAGTATTTT.